This T cell receptor (beta chain) appears in the sequencing data of a study of beta chain features in type 1 diabetes (dated by TCRdb to 2017 to 2018). For the wider study: Mean age, gender distribution, total cell number and subset yield were not different between patients and healthy donors. A total of roughly 100 million sorted cells were examined across all samples, and a strong correlation was observed between cell number per subset and RNA yield. In the study, TCRB repertoires of sorted circulating CD4+ T cell subsets from recently diagnosed type 1 diabetes patients were compared with those of matched healthy donors. Regulatory and stem cell-like memory subsets were obtained from only 8 patients and about 8 healthy donors, while naive and central memory subsets were obtained from all 30 or so donors. On the study overall, not on this receptor specifically: Shorter templates might be favored by PCR, yet because patient and control samples were amplified and corrected together, any such skew would affect both groups equally. At VDJ recombination sites, type 1 diabetes patients had fewer insertions and more deleted nucleotides, which implies abnormalities in thymic rearrangement. Naive, central memory and regulatory TCRB repertoires appeared to be more similar among patients than among healthy donors. Only small numbers of individuals were included in the HLA sub-analyses, which left unresolved whether HLA type had any influence on TCRB rearrangement. In all four CD4+ subsets, TCRB CDR3 length was moderately but significantly shorter in type 1 diabetes patients. Because cDNA rather than genomic DNA was sequenced, highly expressing activated cells could have been over-represented, although no difference in activation and CD3 levels was found between groups.

All of the isolated RNA was reverse transcribed with the High Capacity cDNA Reverse Transcription Kit, so expressed TCRB transcripts were sequenced. Deep immunoSEQ sequencing was performed on naive, central memory and regulatory T cell samples, with an average of roughly 3.3 million total reads per sample. After sorted cells were lysed in RLT buffer, RNA was extracted with DNase-treated RNeasy Micro or Mini kits, with the choice depending on cell number. Each cell subset was processed separately to prevent cross-contamination, with patient and healthy donor samples processed together. TCRB sequences were amplified from cDNA with the immunoSEQ multiplex PCR, producing 87-bp fragments spanning the CDR3 region. Amplicons were sequenced on the Illumina HiSeq platform. The source study handled its data this way. PCR bias was computationally corrected using synthetic template baselines, reads within Hamming distance 2 were collapsed, and singletons that could not be merged were discarded. Reads were aligned against IMGT to assign V, D and J genes, CDR3 length and insertions or deletions at six rearrangement sites. Within each subset, clonotype counts were normalized to sorted cell number, and only after that were true diversity and Gini coefficients computed with the tcR R package. The overlap coefficient, calculated on TCRB nucleotide sequences, was used to quantify repertoire sharing. The table comes from immuneACCESS by way of TCRdb, which keeps in-frame sequences with V and J called. Part of the clones is missing from these tables; in studies checked, under half for an unresolved V gene and the rest for unknown reasons. V and J calls and clone size follow that table, whereas D and trimming were derived from the DNA. The table for this sample lists more than 110,000 clones; less than 9% of them were counted only once. The top ten constitute about 1.4% of the sample.

This clone was counted ten times or more. The antigen it binds to is not known. Base qualities are missing; no much larger clone stands one base away. Each donor gave one peripheral blood draw, roughly 120 mL on average, collected into heparinised tubes. Using a panel that included CD45RO, CCR7, CD25, CD127, CD95 and CD27, naive, central memory, regulatory and stem cell-like memory CD4+ T cells were sorted on a BD FACSAria II. A purity above 95% was achieved for all sorted populations. PBMCs were isolated immediately by Lymphoprep density gradient centrifugation and stained directly without culture. So that batch effects would be minimized, each experiment stained and sorted samples in pairs, pairing one healthy donor with one patient. This TCR derives from a woman aged 30 to 39 in good health. The sequenced sample was central memory CD4+ T cells from blood.

At the DNA level, the sequence is TGTGCCAGCAGCTTAGGTGTGGGGGCCCAGGGGACCCAGTACTTC. The encoded protein is CASSLGVGAQGTQYF. This chain is built from TRBV7-2 and TRBJ2-5; TRBD1 could be the D gene, as 6 bases match. The V end loses 1 base and the J end loses 7 bases, and a stretch of 16 bases separates them. The CDR3 has 15 amino acids, counting the end cysteine and phenylalanine. Only CDR3 DNA is held: 45 bases, read in frame from base 1. The germline V gene gives CDR1 as SGHTA and CDR2 as FQGNSA.